The 18 T cell receptor beta chains reported below all come from one sample, sequenced in a study of blood T cell repertoires in COVID-19. The data were produced by immunoSEQ multiplex PCR, yet TCRdb's version contains in-frame clones alone and is incomplete. The repertoire holds 20,000 to 25,000 clones, around 90% seen once, with about 6% in the top ten. The sequenced material came from peripheral blood. These receptors originate from a woman aged 80 or over with active COVID-19.

The chain carries TRBV28 and TRBJ2-2; 12 bases agree with TRBD2. CDR1 MDHEN and CDR2 SYDVKM come from the germline V gene. The CDR3 has 18 amino acids. V gave up 6 bases and J gave up 7 bases; unmatched junction bases: 15. The CDR3 nucleotides are TGTGCCAGCAGCTTAAGACTCCTAGCGGGGGGGCTCAACGGGGAGCTGTTTTTT. Its translation: CASSLRLLAGGLNGELFF.

The chain uses TRBV19 and TRBJ2-3; unclear D gene. The CDR3 sequence is 13 residues long. The germline gives CDR1 LNHDA, CDR2 SQIVND (reference sequence). V dropped 7 bases and J dropped 0 bases, with 8 bases sitting between them. CDR3: CASTPTSTDTQYF. For the CDR3, the DNA is TGTGCCAGTACCCCCACTAGCACAGATACGCAGTATTTT.

The V gene is TRBV7-9, the J gene TRBJ1-2; 7 bases agree with TRBD1. With 5 bases clipped from V and 6 bases from J, the junction kept 18 bases outside the gene matches. CDR3 length equals 17 residues. Germline V gene sequence: CDR1 SEHNR, CDR2 FQNEAQ (reference sequence). The CDR3 sequence: CASSEGTAHGTFDGYTF. DNA of the CDR3: TGTGCCAGCAGCGAAGGGACAGCCCATGGGACTTTCGATGGCTACACCTTC.

The gene calls are TRBV4-3 and TRBJ2-1; possibly TRBD2 for D (6 bases). This CDR3 region has 15 residues. V lost 5 bases, J lost 3 bases, and 14 bases lay in between. Germline-derived CDR1 and CDR2 are LGHNA and YSLEER. The CDR3 here is CASSYDGGDYNEQFF. As DNA, the CDR3 is TGCGCCAGCAGCTATGACGGGGGAGACTACAATGAGCAGTTCTTC.

The V and J genes are TRBV6-5 and TRBJ2-7; 9 bases map to TRBD1. The trim removed 6 bases at V and 2 bases at J, leaving 8 bases unmatched. This CDR3 region has 15 residues. CDR1 MNHEY and CDR2 SVGAGI come from the germline V gene. The CDR3 spells CASSGDRVGTYEQYF. The CDR3 bases are TGTGCCAGCAGCGGGGACAGGGTAGGAACCTACGAGCAGTACTTC.

The V gene is TRBV29-1, the J gene TRBJ2-2; 9 bases are shared with TRBD1. Trimming cost V 7 bases and J 1 base; bases outside gene matches: 4. Germline V gives CDR1 SQVTM, CDR2 ANQGSEA. This CDR3 comprises 14 residues. The CDR3 is CSGRGQGNTGELFF. The CDR3, as DNA: TGCAGCGGGAGGGGACAGGGGAACACCGGGGAGCTGTTTTTT.

The chain recombines TRBV18 with TRBJ2-2; D is possibly TRBD1 (6 bases). Between the trimmed V and J ends, which lost 6 bases and 0 bases, there was a span of 14 bases. The CDR3 is 16 residues long. The V gene's germline CDR1 is KGHSH and CDR2 LQKENI. CDR3 sequence: CASSELGGPNTGELFF. As DNA, the CDR3 is TGTGCCAGCTCCGAGTTAGGGGGACCGAACACCGGGGAGCTGTTTTTT.

The rearrangement joins TRBV5-4 to TRBJ1-4; 7 nucleotides line up with TRBD1. Losses at the gene ends were 3 bases for V and 3 bases for J; bases not matched to a gene: 5. Per the germline V gene, CDR1 is SGHNT and CDR2 is YYREEE (reference sequence). This CDR3 contains 15 residues. The CDR3: CASSSQGSANEKLFF. CDR3 DNA: TGTGCCAGCAGCTCACAGGGGAGCGCTAATGAAAAACTGTTTTTT. Using reference TRBV5-4 and TRBJ1-4 for the parts outside the CDR3, the full variable domain is ETGVTQSPTHLIKTRGQQVTLRCSSQSGHNTVSWYQQALGQGPQFIFQYYREEENGRGNFPPRFSGLQFPNYSSELNVNALELDDSALYLCASSSQGSANEKLFFGSGTQLSVL.

The chain links TRBV5-1 to TRBJ1-2, with D unclear. This CDR3 spans 14 amino acids. V lost 3 bases and J 4 bases, leaving 13 bases between the germline ends. Per germline, CDR1 SGHRS and CDR2 YFSETQ. The CDR3 spells CASSSTGYLYGYTF. The CDR3 DNA reads as TGCGCCAGCAGCTCGACGGGGTATCTCTATGGCTACACCTTC.

The V gene is TRBV6-2 or TRBV6-3, the J gene TRBJ1-2; 8 bases map to TRBD1. With 2 bases clipped from V and 4 bases from J, the junction kept 9 bases outside the gene matches. The CDR3 consists of 16 residues. Per the germline V gene, CDR1 is MNHEY and CDR2 is SVGEGT. The CDR3 nucleotides read TGTGCCAGCAGTTACGGAACCGGACAGGGCCCCTATGGCTACACCTTC. It codes for CASSYGTGQGPYGYTF.

The chain has TRBV19 and TRBJ2-5; 8 bases are a match to TRBD1. The germline gives CDR1 LNHDA, CDR2 SQIVND (reference sequence). CDR3 size: 16 residues. Trimming at V came to 4 bases and at J to 2 bases, leaving 9 bases not matched to a gene. Here the CDR3 DNA reads TGTGCCAGTAGTACAATTGTACAGGGGGATCAAGAGACCCAGTACTTC. As protein: CASSTIVQGDQETQYF.

The J gene is TRBJ2-1, the V gene TRBV20-1; 8 bases fit TRBD2. Germline-derived CDR1 and CDR2 are DFQATT and SNEGSKA (reference sequence). The CDR3 totals 11 residues. V lost 7 bases and J lost 9; bases outside the gene matches: 5. The DNA of the CDR3 is TGCAGTGTAGCGGGGAGAGGTGAGCAGTTCTTC. Amino acid sequence: CSVAGRGEQFF.

This chain uses TRBV18 with TRBJ2-3, with D perhaps TRBD1 (7 bases). This CDR3 has 14 residues. The V gene lost 2 bases and the J gene lost 7 bases, with 13 bases spanning the gap. The germline CDR1 and CDR2 sequences are KGHSH and LQKENI. The CDR3 nucleotides read TGTGCCAGCTCACCAAATTCAGGGGGGTATACGCAGTATTTT. It yields the protein CASSPNSGGYTQYF.

J is TRBJ2-1 and V is TRBV7-8; 10 bases align to TRBD2. In germline, CDR1 is SGHVS, CDR2 FQNEAQ. This CDR3 is 17 amino acids long. Germline trimming cut 1 base from V and 7 bases from J; bases unmatched to any gene: 10. The CDR3 bases are TGTGCCAGCAGCTTAGAGAGGATTAGCGGGGGGCGGAATGAGCAGTTCTTC. The encoded protein is CASSLERISGGRNEQFF.

This chain links TRBV6-5 with TRBJ2-3; 7 bases align to TRBD2. The V and J ends lost 8 bases and 3 bases, in that order; junction bases with no gene match: 5. The CDR3 contains 13 residues. Germline CDR1 is MNHEY and CDR2 is SVGAGI. CDR3: CASDRLATDTQYF. Written as DNA, the CDR3 is TGTGCCAGCGACAGACTAGCAACAGATACGCAGTATTTT.

In DNA form, the CDR3 reads TGTGCCAGCAGCCAAGAGAGCTACTCTGGGGCCAACGTCCTGACTTTC. Encoded protein: CASSQESYSGANVLTF. This sequence joins TRBV4-2 and TRBJ2-6; no firm D call. This CDR3 comprises 16 residues. CDR1 and CDR2 (germline): LGHNA, YNFKEQ. The germline V and J ends were trimmed by 0 bases and 0 bases, with 6 bases remaining between them.

The CDR3 sequence is CASSTPGGNYGYTF. DNA of the CDR3: TGTGCCAGCAGTACCCCCGGGGGAAACTATGGCTACACCTTC. J is TRBJ1-2 and V is TRBV6-5; TRBD1 is a possible D gene (5 bases). Germline-derived CDR1 and CDR2 are MNHEY and SVGAGI. Deletions cut 5 bases from V and 2 bases from J, with 12 bases between. The CDR3 extends over 14 amino acids.

In its sample, this clone was seen once. The chain recombines TRBV14 with TRBJ2-3, with 8 bases lining up with TRBD2. V shed 1 base, J shed 2 bases, and the junction held 2 bases outside the gene matches. Germline V CDR1 and CDR2: SGHDN, FVKESK. The CDR3 covers 15 residues. The CDR3 region is CASSQAGGFTDTQYF. CDR3 nucleotides: TGTGCCAGCAGCCAAGCGGGGGGGTTCACAGATACGCAGTATTTT.